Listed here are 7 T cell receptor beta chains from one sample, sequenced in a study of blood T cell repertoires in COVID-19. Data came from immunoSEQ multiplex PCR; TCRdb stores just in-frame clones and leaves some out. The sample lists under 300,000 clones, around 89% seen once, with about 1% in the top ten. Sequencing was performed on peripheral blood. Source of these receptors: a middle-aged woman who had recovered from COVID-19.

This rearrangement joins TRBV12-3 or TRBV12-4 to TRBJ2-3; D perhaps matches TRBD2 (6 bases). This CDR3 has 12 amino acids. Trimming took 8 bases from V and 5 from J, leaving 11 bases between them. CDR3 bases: TGTGCCAGCGGGGGGAGCGGAGATACGCAGTATTTT. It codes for CASGGSGDTQYF.

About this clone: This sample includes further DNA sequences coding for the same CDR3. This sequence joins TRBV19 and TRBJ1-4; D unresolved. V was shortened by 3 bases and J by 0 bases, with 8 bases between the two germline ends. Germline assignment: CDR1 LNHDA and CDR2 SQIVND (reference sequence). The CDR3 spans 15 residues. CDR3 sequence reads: CASSMGTATNEKLFF. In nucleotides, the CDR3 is TGTGCCAGTAGTATGGGTACAGCAACTAATGAAAAACTGTTTTTT.

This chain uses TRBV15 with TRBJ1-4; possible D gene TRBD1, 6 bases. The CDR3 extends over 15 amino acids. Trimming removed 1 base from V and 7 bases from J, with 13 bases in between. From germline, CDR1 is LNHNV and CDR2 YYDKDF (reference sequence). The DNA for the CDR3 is TGTGCCACCAGCAGAGCGGGCAGGGGAGCTGAAAAACTGTTTTTT. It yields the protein CATSRAGRGAEKLFF.

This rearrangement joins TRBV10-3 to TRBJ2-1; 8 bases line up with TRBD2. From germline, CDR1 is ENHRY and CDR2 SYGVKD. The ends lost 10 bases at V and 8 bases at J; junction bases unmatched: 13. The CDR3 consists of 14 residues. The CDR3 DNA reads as TGTGCCACCCAAACTAGCGGCGGTCGGGATGAGCAGTTCTTC. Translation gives CATQTSGGRDEQFF.

The CDR3 loop reads CASSASTGTSSYNSPLHF. The CDR3 nucleotides are TGTGCCAGTAGCGCCTCTACAGGCACAAGCTCCTATAATTCACCCCTCCACTTT. The rearrangement joins TRBV19 to TRBJ1-6, with a weak D call TRBD1 (5 bases). The CDR3 loop spans 18 amino acids. Trimming removed 6 bases at V and 0 bases at J, with 18 bases between. Germline-derived CDR1 and CDR2 are LNHDA and SQIVND (reference sequence).

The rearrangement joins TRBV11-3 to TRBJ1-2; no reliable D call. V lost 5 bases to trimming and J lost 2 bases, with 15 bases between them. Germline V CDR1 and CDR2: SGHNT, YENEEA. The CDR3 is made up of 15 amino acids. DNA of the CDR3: TGTGCCAGCAGCCTCCGACATCCTACCAACTATGGCTACACCTTC. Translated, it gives CASSLRHPTNYGYTF.

CDR3 sequence (DNA): TGTGCCAGCAGCGGGGCCCGCAACACCGGGGAGCTGTTTTTT. The encoded protein is CASSGARNTGELFF. J is TRBJ2-2 and V is TRBV3-1 (or the pseudogene TRBV3-2); the D gene is possibly TRBD1 (5 bases). Looked up from germline, CDR1 is LGHDT and CDR2 is YNNKEL (reference sequence). The CDR3 contains 14 residues. Trimming pared 5 bases from V and 2 bases from J, leaving 9 bases between.